Below, one T cell receptor (beta chain) is given with its context. The sample originates from a study of blood T cell repertoires in COVID-19. Repertoires were generated with immunoSEQ multiplex PCR, while TCRdb's copy carries only in-frame clones and drops some. The sample records a few hundred thousand clones, about four fifths being singletons. The sequence was collected from a woman in her sixties who had recovered from COVID-19. The sequencing input was PBMCs or T cells enriched from blood (not recorded which).

CDR3: CASSFGTETSGANVLTF. The CDR3, as DNA: TGCGCCAGCAGCTTCGGGACAGAGACCTCTGGGGCCAACGTCCTGACTTTC. The chain joins TRBV5-1 to TRBJ2-6; 7 bases fit TRBD1. This CDR3 spans 17 amino acids. From germline, CDR1 is SGHRS and CDR2 YFSETQ. V lost 2 bases to trimming and J lost 0 bases; unmatched junction nucleotides: 5.